Below, 19 T cell receptor beta chains from the same sample are listed, as sequenced in a study of blood T cell repertoires in COVID-19. TCRdb's table, derived via immunoSEQ multiplex PCR, lists solely in-frame clones and lacks some. The repertoire includes about 120,000 clones, about 85% of them detected once, and just over 5.5% sits in the top ten. Material: peripheral blood. These TCRs come from a woman aged 55-69 years with COVID-19, enrolled during active disease.

The CDR3 reads CASSLSWGGTDSGNTIYF. In nucleotides, the CDR3 is TGTGCCAGCAGTTTGAGTTGGGGAGGGACGGACTCTGGAAACACCATATATTTT. J is TRBJ1-3 and V is TRBV28; TRBD1 might be the D (5 bases). Trimming took off 3 bases at V and 0 bases at J, with 18 bases between the two ends. Per germline, CDR1 MDHEN and CDR2 SYDVKM. The CDR3 loop spans 18 amino acids.

This clone was seen a handful of times. The CDR3 bases are TGCGCCAGCAGCCCGGACGGGGACACCTTCTACGAGCAGTACTTC. It specifies CASSPDGDTFYEQYF. The chain employs TRBV5-1 and TRBJ2-7, with a possible D match to TRBD1 (6 bases). In germline, CDR1 is SGHRS, CDR2 YFSETQ. V was trimmed by 4 bases and J by 3 bases, leaving 17 bases between them. The CDR3 totals 15 residues.

The chain recombines TRBV5-1 with TRBJ1-4, with a tentative D call TRBD1 (6 bases). Between the trimmed V and J ends, which lost 1 base and 2 bases, there was a span of 9 bases. The germline gives CDR1 SGHRS, CDR2 YFSETQ. The CDR3 covers 15 residues. In DNA form, the CDR3 reads TGCGCCAGCAGCTTGCTCCAGGGGACTAATGAAAAACTGTTTTTT. The encoded protein is CASSLLQGTNEKLFF.

This sequence joins TRBV18 and TRBJ2-5; no firm D call. Germline CDR1 is KGHSH and CDR2 is LQKENI. Trimming removed 4 bases from V and 0 bases from J, with 6 bases in between. The CDR3 runs 13 residues. This CDR3 is CASSREYQETQYF. The CDR3 region has the DNA TGTGCCAGCTCACGAGAGTACCAAGAGACCCAGTACTTC.

This sequence joins TRBV7-2 and TRBJ2-5; D uncertain. With 6 bases removed from V and 1 base from J, the gap between germline ends came to 12 bases. CDR3 size: 14 residues. Germline loops: CDR1 SGHTA, CDR2 FQGNSA. The CDR3 DNA is TGTGCCAGCAGTCTCAACGTAGTCCAAGAGACCCAGTACTTC. Translation: CASSLNVVQETQYF.

The chain recombines TRBV19 with TRBJ2-1; perhaps TRBD2 as D (5 bases). The V and J ends lost 8 bases and 4 bases respectively, with 15 bases between them. This CDR3 has 14 amino acids. The germline gives CDR1 LNHDA, CDR2 SQIVND (reference sequence). CDR3 DNA sequence: TGTGCCAGTGGGCGGGTTATGAGGTACAATGAGCAGTTCTTC. Its translation is CASGRVMRYNEQFF.

The rearrangement joins TRBV15 to TRBJ1-1; D may be TRBD1 (6 bases). V gave up 9 bases and J gave up 7 bases, with 18 bases separating them. The germline CDR1 and CDR2 sequences are LNHNV and YYDKDF (reference sequence). The CDR3 is 13 amino acids. In nucleotides, the CDR3 is TGTGCCACTCAGCAGGGGAGCTTCGGTGAAGCTTTCTTT. This codes for CATQQGSFGEAFF.

V gene TRBV7-2 combines with J gene TRBJ2-7; 7 nucleotides line up with TRBD1. V trimming: 3 bases; J trimming: 3 bases; junction bases outside the gene matches: 2. The germline CDR1 and CDR2 sequences are SGHTA and FQGNSA. The CDR3 contains 13 residues. This chain's CDR3 is CASSFPGGYEQYF. CDR3 in DNA: TGTGCCAGCAGCTTCCCAGGGGGCTACGAGCAGTACTTC.

The chain combines TRBV5-4 with TRBJ2-1, with 12 bases lining up with TRBD2. The ends lost 2 bases at V and 8 bases at J; junction bases unmatched: 5. This CDR3 region has 15 residues. From germline, CDR1 is SGHNT and CDR2 YYREEE (reference sequence). The CDR3 bases are TGTGCCAGCAGCTTTCCTAGCGGGGGGGCGGATGAGCAGTTCTTC. It specifies CASSFPSGGADEQFF.

The chain joins TRBV24-1 to TRBJ1-1, with D maybe TRBD1 (5 bases). The germline V gene encodes CDR1 KGHDR and CDR2 SFDVKD. The CDR3 covers 13 residues. V gave up 9 bases and J gave up 4 bases, with 14 bases separating them. The CDR3 sequence: CATERRGGTEAFF. In nucleotides, the CDR3 is TGTGCCACCGAAAGAAGGGGAGGCACTGAAGCTTTCTTT.

The chain employs TRBV4-3 and TRBJ2-2; 9 bases map to TRBD1. CDR1 and CDR2 (germline): LGHNA, YSLEER. V lost 5 bases to trimming and J lost 5 bases; unmatched junction nucleotides: 3. The CDR3 sequence is 14 residues long. CDR3 amino acids: CASSVDRGTGELFF. The CDR3 DNA is TGCGCCAGCAGCGTAGACAGGGGGACCGGGGAGCTGTTTTTT.

The V and J genes are TRBV7-3 and TRBJ2-5, with 13 bases fitting TRBD2. This CDR3 has 19 amino acids. Germline V gene lookup returns CDR1 SGHTA and CDR2 FQGTGA. J was trimmed by 4 bases and V by 8 bases; bases with no gene match: 19. The CDR3 reads CASGAGRTSGGGPGETQYF. The CDR3 DNA reads as TGTGCCAGCGGGGCGGGTAGGACTAGCGGGGGAGGTCCGGGAGAGACCCAGTACTTC. The entire variable domain, with the rest obtained from reference TRBV7-3 and TRBJ2-5, is as follows: GAGVSQTPSNKVTEKGKYVELRCDPISGHTALYWYRQSLGQGPEFLIYFQGTGAADDSGLPNDRFFAVRPEGSVSTLKIQRTERGDSAVYLCASGAGRTSGGGPGETQYFGPGTRLLVL.

The chain couples TRBV4-3 to TRBJ1-1; unclear D gene. CDR1 is LGHNA, CDR2 YSLEER, per germline. V was pared by 0 bases and J by 4 bases, with 15 bases between. This CDR3 region has 16 residues. CDR3 sequence reads: CASSQDAFRSGTEAFF. As DNA, the CDR3 is TGCGCCAGCAGCCAAGATGCATTCAGGTCCGGCACTGAAGCTTTCTTT.

This sequence joins TRBV5-8 and TRBJ1-1, with 7 bases fitting TRBD1. CDR1 and CDR2 (germline): SGHTS, YDEGEE. J was trimmed by 6 bases and V by 5 bases; bases with no gene match: 7. The CDR3 has 13 amino acids. The chain's CDR3 is CASSWGDSPEAFF. The CDR3 bases are TGTGCCAGCAGTTGGGGGGACAGCCCTGAAGCTTTCTTT.

The rearrangement joins TRBV27 to TRBJ1-5; D is unresolved. Germline CDR1 MNHEY, CDR2 SMNVEV (reference sequence). This CDR3 has 16 amino acids. V lost 5 bases, J lost 0 bases, and 14 bases lay in between. The CDR3 bases are TGTGCCAGCAGTCCGGAGACGGTCTATAGCAATCAGCCCCAGCATTTT. This encodes CASSPETVYSNQPQHF.

The count of this clone is one. CDR3 residues: CASSQINQGNNEKLFF. CDR3 sequence (DNA): TGTGCCAGCAGTCAAATAAATCAGGGAAATAATGAAAAACTGTTTTTT. V usage is TRBV25-1 and J usage is TRBJ1-4; possible D gene TRBD1, 5 bases. The CDR3 consists of 16 residues. Looked up from germline, CDR1 is MGHDK and CDR2 is SYGVNS. Trimming took off 5 bases at V and 4 bases at J, with 17 bases between the two ends. Using reference TRBV25-1 and TRBJ1-4 for the parts outside the CDR3, the full variable domain is EADIYQTPRYLVIGTGKKITLECSQTMGHDKMYWYQQDPGMELHLIHYSYGVNSTEKGDLSSESTVSRIRTEHFPLTLESARPSHTSQYLCASSQINQGNNEKLFFGSGTQLSVL.

This sequence joins TRBV18 and TRBJ2-3, with a weak D call TRBD1 (6 bases). Germline loops: CDR1 KGHSH, CDR2 LQKENI. V gave up 0 bases and J gave up 6 bases, with 13 bases separating them. This CDR3 is built from 15 residues. The CDR3 reads CASSPPTGQFDTQYF. CDR3 bases: TGTGCCAGCTCACCACCGACAGGACAGTTTGATACGCAGTATTTT.

This clone has a single count. In DNA form, the CDR3 reads TGTGCCAGCAACAAATTCGGGTCCGACACTGAAGCTTTCTTT. Translated, it gives CASNKFGSDTEAFF. The V gene is TRBV2, the J gene TRBJ1-1; no reliable D call. Germline values: CDR1 SNHLY, CDR2 FYNNEI. The CDR3 totals 14 residues. V was shortened by 7 bases and J by 3 bases, with 15 bases between the two germline ends.

The CDR3, as DNA: TGCGCCAGCAGCCAAAGTTTTCTAGCGGGGGGGCGCAATGAGCAGTTCTTC. Translating gives CASSQSFLAGGRNEQFF. The V gene is TRBV4-1, the J gene TRBJ2-1; TRBD2 agrees at 12 bases. The V gene's germline CDR1 is MGHRA and CDR2 YSYEKL. The CDR3 covers 17 residues. The V and J ends lost 2 bases and 6 bases, in that order; junction bases with no gene match: 8.